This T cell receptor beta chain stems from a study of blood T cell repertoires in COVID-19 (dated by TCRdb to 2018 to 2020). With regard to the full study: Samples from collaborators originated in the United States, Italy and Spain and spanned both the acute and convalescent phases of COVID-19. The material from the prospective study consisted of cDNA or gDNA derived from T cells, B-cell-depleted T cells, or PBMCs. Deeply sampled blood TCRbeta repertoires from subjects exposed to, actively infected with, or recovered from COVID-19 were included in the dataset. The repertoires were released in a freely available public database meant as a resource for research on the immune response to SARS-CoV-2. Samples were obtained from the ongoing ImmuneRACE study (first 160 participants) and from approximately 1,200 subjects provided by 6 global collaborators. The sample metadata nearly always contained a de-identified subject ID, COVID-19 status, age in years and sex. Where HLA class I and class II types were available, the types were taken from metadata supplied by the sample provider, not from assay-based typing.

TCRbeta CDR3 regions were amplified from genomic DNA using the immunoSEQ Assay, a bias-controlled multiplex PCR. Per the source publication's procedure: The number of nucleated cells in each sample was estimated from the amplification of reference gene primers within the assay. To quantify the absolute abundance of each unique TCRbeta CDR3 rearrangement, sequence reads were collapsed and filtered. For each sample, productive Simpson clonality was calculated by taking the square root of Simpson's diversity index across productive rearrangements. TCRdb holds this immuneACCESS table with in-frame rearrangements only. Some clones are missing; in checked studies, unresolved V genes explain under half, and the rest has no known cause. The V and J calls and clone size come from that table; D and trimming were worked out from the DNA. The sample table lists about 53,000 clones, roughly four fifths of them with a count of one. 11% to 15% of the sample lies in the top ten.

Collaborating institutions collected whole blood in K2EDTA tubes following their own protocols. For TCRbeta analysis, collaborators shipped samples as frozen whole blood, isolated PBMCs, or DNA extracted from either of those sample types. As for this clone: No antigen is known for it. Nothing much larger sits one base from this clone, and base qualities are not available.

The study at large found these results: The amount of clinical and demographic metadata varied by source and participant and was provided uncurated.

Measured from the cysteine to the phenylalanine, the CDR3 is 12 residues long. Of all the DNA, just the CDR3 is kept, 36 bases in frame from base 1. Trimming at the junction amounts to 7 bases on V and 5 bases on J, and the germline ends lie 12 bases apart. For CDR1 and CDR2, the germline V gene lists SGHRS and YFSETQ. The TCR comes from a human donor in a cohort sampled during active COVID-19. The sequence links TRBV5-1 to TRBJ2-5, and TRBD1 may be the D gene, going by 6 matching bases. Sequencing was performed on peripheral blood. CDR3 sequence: CASRSGEETQYF. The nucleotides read TGCGCCAGCCGGTCAGGGGAGGAGACCCAGTACTTC.